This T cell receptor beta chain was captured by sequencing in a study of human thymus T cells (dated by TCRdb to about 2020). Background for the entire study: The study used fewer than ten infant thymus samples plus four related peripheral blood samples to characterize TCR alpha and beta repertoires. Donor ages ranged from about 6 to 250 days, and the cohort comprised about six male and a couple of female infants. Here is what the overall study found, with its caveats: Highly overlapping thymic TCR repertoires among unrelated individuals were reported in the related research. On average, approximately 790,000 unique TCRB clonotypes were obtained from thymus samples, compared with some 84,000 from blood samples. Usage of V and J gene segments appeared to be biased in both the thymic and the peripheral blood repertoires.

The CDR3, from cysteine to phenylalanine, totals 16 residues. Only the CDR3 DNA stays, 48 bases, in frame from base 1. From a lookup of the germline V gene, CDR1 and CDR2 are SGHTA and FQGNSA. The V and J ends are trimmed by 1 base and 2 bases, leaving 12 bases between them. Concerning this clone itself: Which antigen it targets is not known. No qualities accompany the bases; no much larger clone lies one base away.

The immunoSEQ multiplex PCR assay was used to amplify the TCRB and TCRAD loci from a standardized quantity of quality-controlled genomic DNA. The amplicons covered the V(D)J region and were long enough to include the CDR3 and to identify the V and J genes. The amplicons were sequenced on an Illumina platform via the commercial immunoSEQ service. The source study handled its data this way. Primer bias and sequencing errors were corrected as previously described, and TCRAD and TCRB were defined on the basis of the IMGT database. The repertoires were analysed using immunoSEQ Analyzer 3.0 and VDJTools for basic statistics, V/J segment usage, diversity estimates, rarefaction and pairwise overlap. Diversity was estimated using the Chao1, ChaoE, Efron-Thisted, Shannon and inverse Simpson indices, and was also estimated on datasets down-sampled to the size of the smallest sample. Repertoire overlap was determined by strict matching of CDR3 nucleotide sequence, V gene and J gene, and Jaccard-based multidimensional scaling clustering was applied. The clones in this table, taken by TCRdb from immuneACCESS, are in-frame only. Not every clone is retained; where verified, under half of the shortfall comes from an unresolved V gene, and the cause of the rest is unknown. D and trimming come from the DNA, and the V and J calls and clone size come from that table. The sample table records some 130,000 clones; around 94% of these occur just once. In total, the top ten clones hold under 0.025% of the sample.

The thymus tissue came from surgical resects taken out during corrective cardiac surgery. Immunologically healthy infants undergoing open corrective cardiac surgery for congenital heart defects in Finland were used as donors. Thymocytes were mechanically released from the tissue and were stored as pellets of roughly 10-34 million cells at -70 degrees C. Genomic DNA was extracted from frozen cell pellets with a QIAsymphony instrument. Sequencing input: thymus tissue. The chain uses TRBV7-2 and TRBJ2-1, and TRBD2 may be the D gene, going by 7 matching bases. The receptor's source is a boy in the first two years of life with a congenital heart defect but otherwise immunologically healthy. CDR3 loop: CASSLEGGAAYNEQFF. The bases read TGTGCCAGCAGCTTAGAAGGGGGGGCCGCCTACAATGAGCAGTTCTTC.